Below are 26 T cell receptor beta chains sequenced from a single sample in a study of blood T cell repertoires in COVID-19. Profiled with immunoSEQ multiplex PCR; TCRdb holds only in-frame clones, not every one. The repertoire consists of a few hundred thousand clones, with nearly 90% occurring once and the leading ten covering approximately 4%. Sequencing used PBMCs or T cells enriched from blood (not recorded which). These receptors all stem from a woman in her late teens or twenties with acute COVID-19.

This clone was picked up one time. The V and J genes are TRBV14 and TRBJ1-2; D unclear. Trimming shortened V by 4 bases and J by 4 bases, and 7 bases separated the two germline ends. Germline values: CDR1 SGHDN, CDR2 FVKESK. This CDR3 comprises 12 residues. CDR3 DNA: TGTGCCAGCAGCCTTGGAGGCTATGGCTACACCTTC. This gives the protein CASSLGGYGYTF.

The chain recombines TRBV9 with TRBJ1-2, with D unresolved. V shed 0 bases and J shed 3 bases, with 15 bases lying between them. The germline gives CDR1 SGDLS, CDR2 YYNGEE. The CDR3 has 16 residues. In nucleotides, the CDR3 is TGTGCCAGCAGCGTAGAAGCGGATGGAGGTTACTATGGCTACACCTTC. Translated: CASSVEADGGYYGYTF.

The V call is TRBV29-1, the J call TRBJ2-7; TRBD2 aligns across 11 bases. V dropped 3 bases and J dropped 5; count of bases not matched to a gene: 15. This CDR3 contains 17 residues. From germline, CDR1 is SQVTM and CDR2 ANQGSEA. The CDR3 is CSVEDTGSSGREDEQYF. CDR3 nucleotide sequence: TGCAGCGTTGAGGATACAGGGAGTAGCGGGAGGGAGGACGAGCAGTACTTC.

The V call is TRBV4-1, the J call TRBJ2-7, with 12 bases aligning to TRBD2. From germline, CDR1 is MGHRA and CDR2 YSYEKL. The ends lost 1 base at V and 5 bases at J; junction bases unmatched: 9. The CDR3 has 17 residues. CDR3 coding DNA: TGCGCCAGCAGCCAAGGGGAGACTAGCGGGAGCGGCAACGAGCAGTACTTC. Encoded protein: CASSQGETSGSGNEQYF.

The chain links TRBV9 to TRBJ2-3; 8 bases fit TRBD1. With 2 bases clipped from V and 6 bases from J, the junction kept 5 bases outside the gene matches. The CDR3 totals 14 residues. From germline, CDR1 is SGDLS and CDR2 YYNGEE. The CDR3 DNA follows: TGTGCCAGCAGCGTTCAGGGGGCTGTTGATACGCAGTATTTT. Translating gives CASSVQGAVDTQYF.

The chain combines TRBV5-6 with TRBJ1-4; 10 nucleotides agree with TRBD1. Trimming removed 5 bases from V and 6 bases from J; junction bases left unmatched: 4. This CDR3 has 14 residues. CDR1 SGHDT and CDR2 YYEEEE come from the germline V gene. This chain's CDR3 is CASREGQGDEKLFF. DNA of the CDR3: TGTGCCAGCAGGGAAGGACAGGGGGATGAAAAACTGTTTTTT. Full variable domain (remainder filled in from reference TRBV5-6 and TRBJ1-4): DAGVTQSPTHLIKTRGQQVTLRCSPKSGHDTVSWYQQALGQGPQFIFQYYEEEERQRGNFPDRFSGHQFPNYSSELNVNALLLGDSALYLCASREGQGDEKLFFGSGTQLSVL.

The J gene is TRBJ1-6, the V gene TRBV9; TRBD1 aligns across 8 bases. Trimming at V came to 4 bases and at J to 10 bases, leaving 10 bases not matched to a gene. The germline V gene has CDR1 SGDLS and CDR2 YYNGEE. The CDR3 is 15 residues long. In DNA form, the CDR3 reads TGTGCCAGCAGCTCGACGACAGGGGTAGAATCACCCCTCCACTTT. Amino acid sequence: CASSSTTGVESPLHF.

The chain couples TRBV9 to TRBJ1-2; a possible D gene is TRBD1 (6 bases). Germline V gives CDR1 SGDLS, CDR2 YYNGEE. CDR3 length: 16 amino acids. The germline V and J ends were trimmed by 0 bases and 4 bases, with 16 bases remaining between them. For the CDR3, the DNA is TGTGCCAGCAGCGTAGATAGCCAAGGACAGAGCTATGGCTACACCTTC. Protein product: CASSVDSQGQSYGYTF. The variable domain in full, completed from reference TRBV9 and TRBJ1-2, reads DSGVTQTPKHLITATGQRVTLRCSPRSGDLSVYWYQQSLDQGLQFLIQYYNGEERAKGNILERFSAQQFPDLHSELNLSSLELGDSALYFCASSVDSQGQSYGYTFGSGTRLTVV.

The V and J genes are TRBV11-2 and TRBJ2-7; D is uncertain. The CDR3 is 15 residues long. The germline gives CDR1 SGHAT, CDR2 FQNNGV. Trimming pared 8 bases from V and 1 base from J, leaving 18 bases between. The CDR3 DNA reads as TGTGCCAGCGTTCTAGGAAGATCGCCTTCCTACGAGCAGTACTTC. It codes for CASVLGRSPSYEQYF.

This rearrangement joins TRBV28 to TRBJ1-5; possible D gene TRBD1, 6 bases. The CDR3 covers 15 residues. Germline-derived CDR1 and CDR2 are MDHEN and SYDVKM. Trimming took off 5 bases at V and 1 base at J, with 12 bases between the two ends. For the CDR3, the DNA is TGTGCCAGCAGTCGCTTACAGGGAAGCAATCAGCCCCAGCATTTT. Protein product: CASSRLQGSNQPQHF. Filled out from reference TRBV28 and TRBJ1-5, the complete variable domain reads DVKVTQSSRYLVKRTGEKVFLECVQDMDHENMFWYRQDPGLGLRLIYFSYDVKMKEKGDIPEGYSVSREKKERFSLILESASTNQTSMYLCASSRLQGSNQPQHFGDGTRLSIL.

The chain links TRBV9 to TRBJ1-2; 7 bases match TRBD1. This CDR3 has 16 residues. Germline assignment: CDR1 SGDLS and CDR2 YYNGEE. With V trimmed by 3 bases and J by 5 bases, 13 bases remained unmatched. This CDR3 reads CASSAVEGAPMYGYTF. In DNA form, the CDR3 reads TGTGCCAGCAGCGCAGTAGAGGGGGCGCCTATGTATGGCTACACCTTC.

This chain connects TRBV19 to TRBJ1-5; 10 bases agree with TRBD1. Unmatched junction bases numbered 17, after V lost 6 bases and J lost 6 bases. CDR1 is LNHDA, CDR2 SQIVND, per germline (reference sequence). CDR3 size: 18 residues. This CDR3 is CASSTIYEAGQGFQPQHF. CDR3 bases: TGTGCCAGTAGCACGATTTATGAGGCGGGACAGGGGTTTCAGCCCCAGCATTTT.

The chain joins TRBV7-2 to TRBJ1-3, with 9 nucleotides matching TRBD1. Germline V lookup: CDR1 SGHTA, CDR2 FQGNSA. This CDR3 is built from 14 residues. V was clipped by 10 bases and J by 2 bases; unmatched bases: 6. The CDR3 sequence is CATNRDRAGNTIYF. The CDR3 DNA is TGTGCCACAAACCGGGACAGGGCTGGAAACACCATATATTTT.

V usage is TRBV6-5 and J usage is TRBJ2-7, with D tentatively TRBD2 (6 bases). The germline CDR1 and CDR2 sequences are MNHEY and SVGAGI. The CDR3 totals 14 residues. Trimming stripped 6 bases from V and 1 base from J, with 13 bases between. CDR3 nucleotide sequence: TGTGCCAGCAGGCCGCGGGGAAGATCCTACGAGCAGTACTTC. The encoded protein is CASRPRGRSYEQYF.

The rearrangement uses TRBV5-4 and TRBJ1-2; D may be TRBD1 (5 bases). This CDR3 is built from 15 residues. Germline V gene data show CDR1 as SGHNT and CDR2 as YYREEE (reference sequence). V was shortened by 0 bases and J by 4 bases, with 13 bases between the two germline ends. CDR3 in amino acids: CASSLGRDVGYGYTF. CDR3 DNA: TGTGCCAGCAGCTTGGGCAGGGATGTTGGCTATGGCTACACCTTC.

The rearrangement links TRBV19 to TRBJ1-5; possible D gene TRBD1, 5 bases. CDR1 and CDR2 (germline): LNHDA, SQIVND (reference sequence). CDR3 length equals 15 residues. V dropped 3 bases and J dropped 7 bases, with 16 bases sitting between them. CDR3 sequence (DNA): TGTGCCAGTAGTATCTTCGGTGCGGGGGTGCAGCCCCAGCATTTT. Translation: CASSIFGAGVQPQHF.

The V call is TRBV24-1, the J call TRBJ1-2; 8 bases are shared with TRBD1. With V trimmed by 3 bases and J by 0 bases, 8 bases remained unmatched. Germline V gene lookup returns CDR1 KGHDR and CDR2 SFDVKD. The CDR3 has 17 residues. The CDR3 here is CATSDAGTGAANYGYTF. CDR3 sequence (DNA): TGTGCCACCAGTGATGCCGGGACAGGAGCTGCTAACTATGGCTACACCTTC.

J is TRBJ2-7 and V is TRBV4-2; perhaps TRBD2 as D (5 bases). The CDR3 runs to 16 residues. The V end lost 0 bases, the J end lost 3 bases, and 15 bases lay between the germline ends. Germline V gene data show CDR1 as LGHNA and CDR2 as YNFKEQ. The CDR3 here is CASSQDPGSVIYEQYF. The CDR3 nucleotides read TGTGCCAGCAGCCAAGACCCCGGTAGCGTGATCTACGAGCAGTACTTC.

The V call is TRBV7-8, the J call TRBJ1-2, with no clear D. CDR1 and CDR2 (germline): SGHVS, FQNEAQ. V was pared by 1 base and J by 5 bases, with 8 bases between. This CDR3 contains 13 residues. In nucleotides, the CDR3 is TGTGCCAGCAGCTTAGAAGCTCAATATGGCTACACCTTC. Protein product: CASSLEAQYGYTF.

CDR3 loop: CASSASRTGDWHGELFF. Here the CDR3 DNA reads TGTGCCAGCAGTGCTTCCCGGACAGGGGATTGGCACGGGGAGCTGTTTTTT. The chain joins TRBV25-1 to TRBJ2-2, with 9 bases lining up with TRBD1. The CDR3 runs to 17 residues. Germline trimming cut 4 bases from V and 7 bases from J; bases unmatched to any gene: 13. CDR1 and CDR2 from the germline V gene are MGHDK and SYGVNS. Supplemented by reference TRBV25-1 and TRBJ2-2, the full variable domain reads EADIYQTPRYLVIGTGKKITLECSQTMGHDKMYWYQQDPGMELHLIHYSYGVNSTEKGDLSSESTVSRIRTEHFPLTLESARPSHTSQYLCASSASRTGDWHGELFFGEGSRLTVL.

V is TRBV7-2 and J is TRBJ2-5; 9 bases line up with TRBD2. Looked up from germline, CDR1 is SGHTA and CDR2 is FQGNSA. The CDR3 contains 18 residues. V was pared by 1 base and J by 4 bases, with 13 bases of the junction left unmatched. Here the CDR3 reads CASSLVLRGLASGETQYF. For the CDR3, the DNA is TGTGCCAGCAGCTTAGTGTTAAGGGGACTAGCTAGCGGAGAGACCCAGTACTTC.

This clone was recorded once. The rearrangement links TRBV5-1 to TRBJ2-1, with 8 bases identical to TRBD1. Trimming removed 4 bases from V and 10 bases from J; junction bases left unmatched: 10. Germline V lookup: CDR1 SGHRS, CDR2 YFSETQ. This CDR3 has 14 residues. In DNA form, the CDR3 reads TGCGCCAGCAGCGGGGGACAGGCCTCAGACGAGCAGTTCTTC. Its protein is CASSGGQASDEQFF.

The chain recombines TRBV2 with TRBJ1-3; 9 positions agree with TRBD1. Looked up from germline, CDR1 is SNHLY and CDR2 is FYNNEI. The V gene end was trimmed by 4 bases and the J gene end by 4 bases; junction bases not matched to a gene: 5. The CDR3 has 15 amino acids. Here the CDR3 reads CASSADRGRGNTIYF. Here the CDR3 DNA reads TGTGCCAGCAGTGCGGACAGGGGCAGGGGAAACACCATATATTTT.

The rearrangement links TRBV28 to TRBJ2-7; 10 bases are a match to TRBD2. CDR3 length: 19 residues. The germline CDR1 and CDR2 sequences are MDHEN and SYDVKM. The trim removed 5 bases at V and 0 bases at J, leaving 16 bases unmatched. The CDR3 DNA reads as TGTGCCAGCAGTCCATATTCCAGGTCGAGGACTAGCGGCTCCTACGAGCAGTACTTC. This sequence encodes CASSPYSRSRTSGSYEQYF.

The V call is TRBV9, the J call TRBJ2-3; 9 bases fit TRBD2. CDR1 is SGDLS and CDR2 is YYNGEE in the germline V gene. This CDR3 spans 17 amino acids. The V and J ends lost 0 bases and 4 bases, in that order; junction bases with no gene match: 9. In DNA form, the CDR3 reads TGTGCCAGCAGCGTAGGCCGGGCTAGCGGGATTTCAGATACGCAGTATTTT. Its translation: CASSVGRASGISDTQYF.

V is TRBV6-8 and J is TRBJ2-7, with 9 bases aligning to TRBD1. V lost 10 bases and J lost 6; bases outside the gene matches: 13. Looked up from germline, CDR1 is MNHGY and CDR2 is SAAAGT. There are 14 residues in the CDR3. This CDR3 is CANPWLQGAGEQYF. The CDR3, as DNA: TGTGCCAACCCTTGGTTACAGGGGGCAGGCGAGCAGTACTTC.